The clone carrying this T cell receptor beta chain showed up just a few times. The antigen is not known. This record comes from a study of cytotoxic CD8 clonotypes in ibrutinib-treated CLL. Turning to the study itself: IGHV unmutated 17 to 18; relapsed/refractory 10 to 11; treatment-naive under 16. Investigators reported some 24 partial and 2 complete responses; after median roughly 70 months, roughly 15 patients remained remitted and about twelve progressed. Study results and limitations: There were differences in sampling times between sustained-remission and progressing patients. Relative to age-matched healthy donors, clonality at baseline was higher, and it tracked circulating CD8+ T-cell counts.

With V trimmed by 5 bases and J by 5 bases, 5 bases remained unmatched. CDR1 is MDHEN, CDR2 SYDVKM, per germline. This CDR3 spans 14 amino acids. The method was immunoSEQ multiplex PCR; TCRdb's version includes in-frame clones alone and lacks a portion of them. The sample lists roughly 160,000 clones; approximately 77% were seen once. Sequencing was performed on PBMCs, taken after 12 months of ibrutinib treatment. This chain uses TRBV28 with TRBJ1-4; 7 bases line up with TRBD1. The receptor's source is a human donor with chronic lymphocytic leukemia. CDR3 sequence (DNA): TGTGCCAGCAGTATACAGGGGATAAATGAAAAACTGTTTTTT. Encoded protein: CASSIQGINEKLFF.